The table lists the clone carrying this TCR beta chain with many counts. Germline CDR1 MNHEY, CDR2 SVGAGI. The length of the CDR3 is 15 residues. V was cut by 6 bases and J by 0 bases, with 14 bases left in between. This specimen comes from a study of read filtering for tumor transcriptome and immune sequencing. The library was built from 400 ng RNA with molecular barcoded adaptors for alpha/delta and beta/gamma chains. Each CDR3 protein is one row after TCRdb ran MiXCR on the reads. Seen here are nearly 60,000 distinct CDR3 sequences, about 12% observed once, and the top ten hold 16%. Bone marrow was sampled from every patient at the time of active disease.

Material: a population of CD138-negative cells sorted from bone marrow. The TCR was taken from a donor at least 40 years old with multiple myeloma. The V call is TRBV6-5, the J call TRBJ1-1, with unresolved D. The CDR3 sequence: CASSSESVMNTEAFF. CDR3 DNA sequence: TGTGCCAGCAGCAGCGAGTCGGTCATGAACACTGAAGCTTTCTTT.